This paragraph covers one T cell receptor (beta chain) sequence. Profiled with immunoSEQ multiplex PCR; TCRdb holds only in-frame clones, not every one. The repertoire includes 90,000 to 120,000 clones, around 90% of them detected once, and 1% to 1.5% sits in the top ten. This record belongs to a study of blood T cell repertoires in COVID-19. This CDR3 is 17 amino acids long. V was clipped by 4 bases and J by 3 bases; unmatched bases: 12. Germline CDR1 is LNHDA and CDR2 is SQIVND (reference sequence). J is TRBJ1-5 and V is TRBV19; 7 bases agree with TRBD1. The specimen sequenced was peripheral blood. This clonotype was obtained from a woman in her 30s with acute or convalescent COVID-19. This chain's CDR3 is CASSKYFLTGPNQPQHF. Written as DNA, the CDR3 is TGTGCCAGTAGTAAGTACTTCCTGACAGGGCCCAATCAGCCCCAGCATTTT.